These T cell receptor beta chains were read from a single sample in a study of beta chain features in type 1 diabetes. Sequencing used immunoSEQ multiplex PCR; TCRdb keeps in-frame clones, though not all of them. This sample has approximately 260,000 clones, with around 24% found just once. The sequenced material came from naive CD4+ T cells from blood. These TCRs come from a woman aged 25 to 39 with type 1 diabetes. CDR3s include the opening cysteine and the closing phenylalanine or tryptophan. D genes are given only for firm matches. Only part of the rows carry a size: once, few, many, or a class if the clone is expanded.

clone_size j_call d_call v_call cdr3_aa cdr3_nt
few TRBJ2-4 TRBD2 TRBV4-1 CASSQVLVAGNKNIQYF TGCGCCAGCAGCCAAGTACTTGTAGCGGGGAACAAAAACATTCAGTACTTC
few TRBJ1-5 NA TRBV21-1 CASVGLANQPQHF TGTGCCAGCGTAGGGTTAGCGAATCAGCCCCAGCATTTT
few TRBJ2-1 NA TRBV6-6 CASSSPDRLGHNEQFF TGTGCCAGCAGTTCACCCGACAGGCTAGGCCACAATGAGCAGTTCTTC
NA TRBJ1-2 NA TRBV19 CASASRFLDYGYTF TGTGCCAGTGCTTCGCGGTTTCTGGACTATGGCTACACCTTC
NA TRBJ1-1 NA TRBV19 CASSPLAPGQEAFF TGTGCCAGTAGCCCTCTGGCACCAGGACAAGAAGCTTTCTTT
NA TRBJ1-5 NA TRBV30 CAWSRDTDQPQHF TGTGCCTGGAGTAGGGACACAGATCAGCCCCAGCATTTT
NA TRBJ1-1 NA TRBV30 CAWSVLDRGTEAFF TGTGCCTGGAGTGTACTGGACAGAGGCACTGAAGCTTTCTTT
NA TRBJ2-1 NA TRBV29-1 CSVEARGIGEQFF TGCAGCGTTGAAGCGAGAGGAATAGGTGAGCAGTTCTTC
NA TRBJ2-7 TRBD1 TRBV6-1 CASIPGQGPYEQYF TGTGCCAGCATTCCGGGACAGGGTCCCTACGAGCAGTACTTC
NA TRBJ1-2 TRBD1 TRBV28 CASSSAGGSGYTF TGTGCCAGCAGTTCGGCAGGGGGTAGTGGCTACACCTTC
NA TRBJ2-2 NA TRBV28 CASSSPSPGELFF TGTGCCAGCAGTTCCCCTAGCCCCGGGGAGCTGTTTTTT
NA TRBJ2-7 TRBD2 TRBV4-1 CASSRGLAGVGEQYF TGCGCCAGCAGCCGAGGACTAGCGGGAGTCGGCGAGCAGTACTTC
few TRBJ1-1 NA TRBV18 CASSPRASDTEAFF TGTGCCAGCTCACCCCGAGCGTCGGACACTGAAGCTTTCTTT
few TRBJ2-7 NA TRBV7-3 CASGGLIHSYEQYF TGTGCCAGCGGCGGACTGATACACTCCTACGAGCAGTACTTC
NA TRBJ2-3 NA TRBV20-1 CSARSGDTQYF TGCAGTGCTAGATCGGGGGATACGCAGTATTTT
NA TRBJ1-1 NA TRBV30 CAWSGGTGIEAFF TGTGCCTGGAGTGGAGGCACGGGTATTGAAGCTTTCTTT
few TRBJ2-5 TRBD2 TRBV5-4 CASSDGTTGWYQETQYF TGTGCCAGCAGTGACGGGACTACCGGATGGTACCAAGAGACCCAGTACTTC
NA TRBJ1-5 NA TRBV7-2 CASSEGGNQPQHF TGTGCCAGCAGCGAGGGGGGGAATCAGCCCCAGCATTTT
NA TRBJ2-2 NA TRBV5-1 CASSPVARPGELFF TGCGCCAGCAGCCCAGTAGCGCGGCCCGGGGAGCTGTTTTTT
NA TRBJ2-1 TRBD2 TRBV28 CASSSTLAGFANEQFF TGTGCCAGCAGTTCGACACTAGCGGGATTCGCCAATGAGCAGTTCTTC
NA TRBJ2-3 TRBD2 TRBV7-8 CASSRGLAASTDTQYF TGTGCCAGCAGCAGAGGACTAGCGGCTAGCACAGATACGCAGTATTTT
few TRBJ2-1 TRBD2 TRBV5-1 CASSALTSGSSYNEQFF TGCGCCAGCAGCGCACTCACTAGCGGCAGCTCCTACAATGAGCAGTTCTTC
NA TRBJ2-1 NA TRBV10-3 CASMEGPYNEQFF TGTGCCAGCATGGAGGGCCCCTACAATGAGCAGTTCTTC
few TRBJ1-1 TRBD1 TRBV7-9 CASSDRVDTEAFF TGTGCCAGCAGTGACAGGGTCGACACTGAAGCTTTCTTT
NA TRBJ2-1 TRBD2 TRBV19 CASSMLAGESRGEQFF TGTGCCAGTAGTATGTTAGCGGGAGAGAGTCGGGGTGAGCAGTTCTTC